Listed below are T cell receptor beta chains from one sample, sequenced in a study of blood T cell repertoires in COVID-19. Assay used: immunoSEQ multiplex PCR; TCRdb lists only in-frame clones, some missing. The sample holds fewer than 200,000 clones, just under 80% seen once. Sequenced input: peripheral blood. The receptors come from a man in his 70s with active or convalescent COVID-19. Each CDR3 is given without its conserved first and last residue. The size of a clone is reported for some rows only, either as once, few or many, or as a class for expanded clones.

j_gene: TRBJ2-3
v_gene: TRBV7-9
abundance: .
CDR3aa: ASRGVADTQY

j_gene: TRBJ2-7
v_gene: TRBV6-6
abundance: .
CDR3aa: ASIGQTNRHEQY

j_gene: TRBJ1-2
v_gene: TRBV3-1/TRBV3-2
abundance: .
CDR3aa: ASSSGAPYGYT

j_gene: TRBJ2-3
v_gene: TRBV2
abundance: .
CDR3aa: ASSAVETDTQY

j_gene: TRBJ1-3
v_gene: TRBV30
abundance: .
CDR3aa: AWSGTYSGNTIY

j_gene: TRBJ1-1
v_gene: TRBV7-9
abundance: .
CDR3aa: ASSLSAANTEAF

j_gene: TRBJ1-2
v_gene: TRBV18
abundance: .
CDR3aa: ASSPEPGGRYGYT

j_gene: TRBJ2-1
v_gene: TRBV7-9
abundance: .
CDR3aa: AGGPGAIYNEQF

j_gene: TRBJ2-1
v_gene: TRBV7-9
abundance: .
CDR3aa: ASSSRGRGSYNEQF

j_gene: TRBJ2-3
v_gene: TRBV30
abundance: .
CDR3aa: AWSGGSTDTQY

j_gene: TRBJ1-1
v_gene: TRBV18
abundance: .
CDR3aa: ASSKQGLNTEAF

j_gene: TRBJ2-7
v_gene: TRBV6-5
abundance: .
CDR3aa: ARTTRNRAPYEQY

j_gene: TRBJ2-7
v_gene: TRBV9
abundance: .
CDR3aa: ASSVSGLAGGNEQY

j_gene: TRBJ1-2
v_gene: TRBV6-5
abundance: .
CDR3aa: ASSWDRNYGYT

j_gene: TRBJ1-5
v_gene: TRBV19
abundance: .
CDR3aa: ASSLLGGREQPQH

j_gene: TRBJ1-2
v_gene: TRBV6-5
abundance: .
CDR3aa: ASMTGDGYT

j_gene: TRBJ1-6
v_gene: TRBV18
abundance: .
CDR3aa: ASSKGQGSPLH

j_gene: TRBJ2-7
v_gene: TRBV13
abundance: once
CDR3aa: ASSRTGGSYEQY

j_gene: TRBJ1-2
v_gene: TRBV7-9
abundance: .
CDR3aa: ASSSQGPSGYT

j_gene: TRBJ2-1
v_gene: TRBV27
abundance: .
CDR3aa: ASKILAGAAHNEQF